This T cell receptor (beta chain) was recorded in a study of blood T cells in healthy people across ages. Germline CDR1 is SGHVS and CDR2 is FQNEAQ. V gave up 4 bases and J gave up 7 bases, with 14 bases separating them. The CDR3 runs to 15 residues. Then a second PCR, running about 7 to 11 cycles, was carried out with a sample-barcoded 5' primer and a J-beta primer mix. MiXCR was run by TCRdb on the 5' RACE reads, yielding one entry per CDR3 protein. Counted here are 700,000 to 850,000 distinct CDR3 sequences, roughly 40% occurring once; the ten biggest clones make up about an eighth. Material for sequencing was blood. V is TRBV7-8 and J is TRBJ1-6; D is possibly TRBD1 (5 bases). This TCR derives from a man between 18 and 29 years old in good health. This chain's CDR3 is CASSSLSGPNSPLHF. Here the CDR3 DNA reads TGTGCCAGCAGCTCCCTGTCGGGGCCGAATTCACCCCTCCACTTT. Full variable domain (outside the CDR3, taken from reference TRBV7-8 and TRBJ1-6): GAGVSQSPRYKVAKRGQDVALRCDPISGHVSLFWYQQALGQGPEFLTYFQNEAQLDKSGLPSDRFFAERPEGSVSTLKIQRTQQEDSAVYLCASSSLSGPNSPLHFGNGTRLTVT.